The clone carrying this T cell receptor (beta chain) showed up just a few times. Its cognate antigen is unknown. After removal of 6 bases from V and 3 bases from J, the junction contained 8 bases not matched to a gene. Germline V lookup: CDR1 DFQATT, CDR2 SNEGSKA (reference sequence). The CDR3 has 15 residues. One entry per CDR3 protein results from TCRdb running MiXCR on the RT-PCR reads. Among about 780,000 distinct CDR3 sequences listed, roughly 20% were seen once. The data were obtained in a study of response to subunit inactivated influenza vaccine. General study results and limits: T cells newly recruited by each seasonal influenza vaccination are few, the authors suggested.

The source material was PBMCs from blood, sampled about 5 days after vaccination. The chain carries TRBV20-1 and TRBJ2-3, with 11 bases that match TRBD2. This clonotype originated in a middle-aged man who received an inactivated influenza vaccine. The CDR3 DNA reads as TGCAGTGCGGATACTAGCGGGAGTGGTACAGATACGCAGTATTTT. This encodes CSADTSGSGTDTQYF.